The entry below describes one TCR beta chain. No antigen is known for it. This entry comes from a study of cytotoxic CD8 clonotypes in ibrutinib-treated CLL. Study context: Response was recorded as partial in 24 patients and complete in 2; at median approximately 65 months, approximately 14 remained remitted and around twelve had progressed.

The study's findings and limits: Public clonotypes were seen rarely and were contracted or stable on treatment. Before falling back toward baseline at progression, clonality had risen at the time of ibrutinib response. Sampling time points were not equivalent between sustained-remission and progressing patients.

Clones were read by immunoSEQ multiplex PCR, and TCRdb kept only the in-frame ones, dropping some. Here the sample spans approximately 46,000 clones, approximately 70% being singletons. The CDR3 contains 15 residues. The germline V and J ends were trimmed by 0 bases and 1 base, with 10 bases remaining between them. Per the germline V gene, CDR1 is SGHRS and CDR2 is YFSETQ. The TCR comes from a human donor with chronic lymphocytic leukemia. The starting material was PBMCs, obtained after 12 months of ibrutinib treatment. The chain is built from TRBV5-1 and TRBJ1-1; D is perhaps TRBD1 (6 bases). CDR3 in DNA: TGCGCCAGCAGCTTGGTTACGACAGGGAACACTGAAGCTTTCTTT. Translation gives CASSLVTTGNTEAFF.